This TCR beta chain was recorded in a study of chemoradiotherapy in HPV16-positive cancers. Assay: immunoSEQ multiplex PCR; the TCRdb copy retains only in-frame clones and omits some. The sample holds 10,000 to 15,000 clones, roughly 87% seen once. J gave up 1 base and V 4 bases, and 10 bases lay outside the gene matches. CDR3 length: 18 residues. Germline V CDR1 and CDR2: LNHDA, SQIVND (reference sequence). This sample comprised blood, obtained from a patient who underwent chemoradiotherapy. The chain is built from TRBV19 and TRBJ2-2, with 9 bases identical to TRBD1. This receptor was identified in a human donor with HPV-associated anogenital cancer. CDR3 sequence (DNA): TGTGCCAGTAGTAACCTTTTCAGGGACAGGGAGAACACCGGGGAGCTGTTTTTT. This codes for CASSNLFRDRENTGELFF. The full variable domain, completed using reference TRBV19 and TRBJ2-2, is DGGITQSPKYLFRKEGQNVTLSCEQNLNHDAMYWYRQDPGQGLRLIYYSQIVNDFQKGDIAEGYSVSREKKESFPLTVTSAQKNPTAFYLCASSNLFRDRENTGELFFGEGSRLTVL.